This TCR beta chain was sequenced for a study of blood T cell repertoires in COVID-19. The overall study: Sites across the United States, Italy and Spain contributed samples from acute and convalescent COVID-19. PBMCs, B-cell-depleted T cells, or T cells provided the cDNA or gDNA that made up the material.

Per the study methods: Amplification from reference gene primers served as the basis for estimated nucleated cell counts. The method was immunoSEQ multiplex PCR; TCRdb's version includes in-frame clones alone and lacks a portion of them. That table gives V, J and clone size, and the DNA gave D and trimming. The data show roughly 160,000 clones, 70% to 90% seen once. V shed 6 bases, J shed 4 bases, and the junction held 7 bases outside the gene matches. Germline lookup yields CDR1 MDHEN and CDR2 SYDVKM. The CDR3 covers 15 residues. The source material was peripheral blood. The sequence derives from a man aged 50 to 60 who had recovered from COVID-19. The chain carries TRBV28 and TRBJ2-3; 10 bases match TRBD1. CDR3 region: CASSLGTGVADTQYF. DNA for the CDR3: TGTGCCAGCAGCCTCGGGACAGGGGTGGCAGATACGCAGTATTTT.